The subject of this entry is one T cell receptor (beta chain). Its antigen is unknown. The sample holds no much larger clone one base away, and base qualities are not on file. Reading from cysteine to phenylalanine, the CDR3 counts 15 amino acids. Kept here is only the CDR3 DNA, which spans 45 bases and is read in frame from base 1. Sequences SNHLY (CDR1) and FYNNEI (CDR2) are obtained from the germline V gene. In total, roughly 710 healthy bone marrow donors made up the cohort. At the time of sampling, every cohort member was nominally healthy, though immune exposures that went unrecorded were likely present. The donor tested CMV seropositive, placing the donor among the 250 to 350 seropositive members of the cohort. Each donor provided a peripheral blood sample, and peripheral blood mononuclear cells were used for TCR beta sequencing. The Qiagen DNeasy Blood Extraction Kit was used to extract genomic DNA from the blood cell samples.

Libraries were prepared through the immunoSEQ multiplex PCR assay. For the multiplex PCR, a mixture combining 60 forward primers for TCR Vbeta segments and 13 reverse primers for TCR Jbeta segments was used. The CDR3 region of rearranged TCR beta genes was amplified from genomic DNA with a multiplex PCR assay. The Illumina HiSeq System was used to sequence the amplified TCR beta libraries as 87-base-pair reads. As for the authors' bioinformatics: A later analysis counted around 72 million unique TCR beta chains across the 666 repertoires, and roughly 11 million of these chains were shared by at least two donors. To remove PCR and sequencing errors, raw reads were error-corrected and collapsed into unique sequences using a nearest-neighbor algorithm that merged closely related sequences. Alignment of CDR3 sequences to IMGT reference sequences was used to assign V, D and J gene segments. Each retained sequence needed at least a six-nucleotide match to both a V gene segment and a J gene segment. Rearrangements were called productive when the CDR3 lacked stop codons and stayed in frame with V and J; all others were non-productive. CDR3 was defined according to IMGT convention as the region running from the second conserved V-encoded cysteine to the conserved J-encoded phenylalanine. Sequences without an unambiguous match to a single V gene segment were excluded from the earlier analysis of several hundred of the donors. In an earlier analysis of 587 of the donors, V segments were called functional above 56.7% productive rearrangements and were called segregating when the between-donor standard deviation exceeded 5%. A statistical classification framework was developed to diagnose cytomegalovirus status using the catalog of TCR beta chain sequences. V and J gene assignment, in a later analysis, came from comparing TCR nucleotide sequences with IMGT/GENE-DB human TR gene sequences. In a later analysis, CDR3 sequences and most-parsimonious VDJ recombination scenarios were assigned using the TCRdist pipeline. A later analysis defined each TCR beta chain by its CDR3 amino acid sequence plus V-gene family, and excluded reads lacking a unique V-gene family. To address suspected cross-contamination and a sequencing artifact, a later analysis removed roughly 580 highly shared, low-generation-probability nucleotide sequences. In a later analysis, a clonal expansion index for each public chain was calculated from normalized within-repertoire ranks of inferred template counts. In a later analysis, generation probabilities were computed using a VDJ recombination model fitted to out-of-frame rearrangements, and the results were checked against IGoR. A later analysis scored TCR-TCR, TCR-HLA and TCR-CMV co-occurrence with hypergeometric tests, applying a repertoire-size bias correction to TCR pairs. False discovery rates were estimated in a later analysis by permuting HLA or CMV assignments 20 times. In a later analysis, co-occurring TCRs were grouped using DBSCAN, with TCRdist sequence similarity added in when clustering inside HLA-allele-positive subsets. Repertoires with fewer than 30,000 or more than 120,000 public chains, plus five repertoires with anomalous nucleotide sharing, were excluded from co-occurrence clustering. This is the immuneACCESS table as TCRdb keeps it, with only in-frame sequences that have V and J called. A part of the clones is gone; compared with another copy, unresolved V genes explain less than half, and the rest is unexplained. V and J calls plus clone size are reproduced from that table; the DNA served to infer D and trimming. This sample comprises over 150,000 clones, 75% of them detected only once. The ten most abundant clones make up 2.5% to 3% of the sample.

The data belong to a study of cytomegalovirus exposure and HLA in healthy donors (dated by TCRdb to 2017 to 2019). A note on the overall study: An earlier analysis of around 600 of the donors reported roughly 270 Gb of sequence data and approximately 110 million unique TCR beta sequences from about 200 million T cells. The number of donors typed differed by locus, with roughly 620-640 for A, B, C, DRB1 and DQB1, approximately 500 for DQA1, nearly 610 for DPA1, and around 430 for DPB1. The aim of the study was to test whether cataloging public T cell receptors could identify signatures of past pathogen exposure. A separate validation cohort of 90 to 150 different subjects was used in addition to the approximately 640-subject first cohort. Both class I and class II loci were covered by HLA typing, at four-digit resolution. An earlier analysis of 587 of the donors applied high-throughput TCR beta sequencing to assess whether each TCR beta V gene segment acted as functional or pseudogenic. The study used immunosequencing to profile the T cell repertoires of some 600 subjects and linked those repertoires to cytomegalovirus serostatus. To predict cytomegalovirus infection status, the study combined high-throughput TCR immunosequencing, statistical association of individual TCRs with disease status, and machine learning. Around 320 gigabases of sequencing data and approximately 85 million unique TCR sequences were included in an early release covering 500 to 750 HLA-typed donors. Several DR-DQ haplotypes were handled as single units for association and clustering because linkage in the cohort was strong. Among about 360 genotyped donors of the cohort, an average of around 240,000 unique TCR beta nucleotide sequences were sequenced per donor, roughly a sixth of them non-productive. Genome-wide SNP genotypes for about 65% of the 666 donors were used in a later genetic analysis, which treated that subset as a discovery cohort. Every repertoire in the discovery cohort had been generated on one and the same sequencing platform. Donor age, sex, ethnicity and CMV serostatus were compiled together with the repertoire data. A later analysis re-analyzed previously published TCR beta repertoires from 550 to 700 donors and added high-resolution HLA genotyping to study TCR occurrence patterns. Rather than using new phenotypic data, the later analysis identified candidate immune exposures from TCR beta sequences and from how often those sequences occurred across donors. Among the roughly 400 genotyped donors, about 85% belonged to the genetic ancestry cluster associated with self-reported Caucasian donors. Broad study findings and their caveats: In vitro tests confirmed that a few of the cytomegalovirus-associated TCR beta chains recognize cytomegalovirus antigens. The 87-base-pair reads could not distinguish some IMGT-functional V segments, including TRBV6-2 and TRBV6-3, so those segments were excluded. Compared with equally common non-associated chains, HLA-associated TCR beta chains in a later analysis were more clonally expanded and had lower generation probabilities. Compared with the approximately 720-donor mean, donors in an Asian-associated ancestry cluster had fewer N-insertions in productive TCRs, according to a later genetic analysis. When HLA alleles, especially DR and DQ, strongly co-occurred, attributing TCR associations to individual alleles was difficult. In this cohort, only TCR beta chains were sequenced, and detectable features were limited by the absence of alpha or paired-chain data. Because counts were too low, roughly 18 rarely observed V segments, including chromosome 9 orphons, were left out of the earlier analysis of some 640 of the donors. The authors suggested that the approach could potentially be generalized to other disease states and immunological phenotypes. Roughly uniform sequencing depth across donors was assumed in presence/absence analyses, although this assumption may not hold. The classifier was reported to diagnose cytomegalovirus status with high specificity and sensitivity in both the original cohort and the validation cohort. In an earlier analysis of fewer than 700 of the donors, most TCR beta V segments appeared in productive rearrangements about 87% or about 30% of the time, broadly matching IMGT annotations. In a later analysis, several top co-occurrence clusters were reported to appear linked to parvovirus B19, influenza, CMV and Epstein-Barr virus. A later analysis found that most CMV-associated TCR beta chains appeared HLA-restricted, with HLA associations seemingly driven largely by CMV exposure. A total of about 180 TCR beta chains were listed by the study as associated with cytomegalovirus. A further reported finding was that TCR beta sequences accurately predicted the HLA-A and HLA-B alleles for most subjects in the first cohort. In a later analysis, TCR association rates were found to vary across HLA loci, with the most associated TCRs seen for DRB1 alleles and the fewest for HLA-C alleles. A group of highly shared sequence variants was considered likely to be a technical artifact of the sequencing pipeline. In a later genetic analysis, a missense DCLRE1C variant was associated with V-gene and J-gene trimming of TCR beta chains, and the association was replicated in an independent cohort. At a false discovery rate of 0.05, a later analysis linked approximately 18,000 TCR beta sequences to specific HLA alleles. Most TCR sequences were seen in very few donors, while some public TCRs were found in many individuals. Because some donors lacked HLA typing at each locus, the association tests relied only on the typed subset. Linkage disequilibrium might explain the correlated functional status among segregating V segments, but an unknown experimental factor could not be excluded. For the cohort, immune exposure information was limited to CMV serostatus.

The V and J segments used are TRBV2 and TRBJ2-5, with TRBD1 as a weak D call on 5 bases. The J call may be faulty, since TRBJ2-7 better matches the DNA end. The sample was PBMCs. The sequence came from a woman in her 50s in good health and CMV-seropositive. The CDR3 protein: CASSGGTGGIGEQYF. The nucleotide sequence reads TGTGCCAGCAGTGGAGGTACAGGTGGGATTGGCGAGCAGTACTTC.